Following are 28 T cell receptor beta chains from one sample sequenced in a study of patients and donors after allogeneic stem cell transplantation. TCRdb itself ran the RT-PCR reads through MiXCR, one entry per CDR3 protein. The table shows around 150,000 distinct CDR3 sequences, with 30% to 45% occurring only once. The sequencing input was blood, either unsorted or a sorted T cell fraction (not recorded which). The receptors were sampled from a human donor who was either an allogeneic HSCT recipient or a stem cell or donor lymphocyte infusion donor (not recorded which). It is not recorded whose cells these are; they may come from a transplant donor.

This clonotype was counted ten times or more. The chain has TRBV15 and TRBJ2-2; D perhaps matches TRBD1 (6 bases). The CDR3 has 18 residues. Deletions cut 0 bases from V and 6 bases from J, with 20 bases between. The V gene's germline CDR1 is LNHNV and CDR2 YYDKDF (reference sequence). The CDR3 DNA sequence: TGTGCCACCAGCAGAGATATGGGGGCGAATGCGGTTTCCGGGGAGCTGTTTTTT. This gives the protein CATSRDMGANAVSGELFF. The whole variable domain, filled in from reference TRBV15 and TRBJ2-2, reads DAMVIQNPRYQVTQFGKPVTLSCSQTLNHNVMYWYQQKSSQAPKLLFHYYDKDFNNEADTPDNFQSRRPNTSFCFLDIRSPGLGDTAMYLCATSRDMGANAVSGELFFGEGSRLTVL.

In regard to this clonotype: As the CDR3 is not closed by the conserved phenylalanine or tryptophan, this likely results from a read error. The V call is TRBV2, the J call TRBJ2-3, with D maybe TRBD1 (6 bases). Germline-derived CDR1 and CDR2 are SNHLY and FYNNEI. CDR3 length: 14 residues. V dropped 4 bases and J dropped 6 bases, with 14 bases sitting between them. CDR3 nucleotide sequence: TGTGCCAGCAGTGGGACAGATGTTTACGATACGCAGTATTTG. This sequence encodes CASSGTDVYDTQYL.

The chain has TRBV24-1 and TRBJ1-1; 7 nucleotides match TRBD1. Germline V gives CDR1 KGHDR, CDR2 SFDVKD. After removal of 0 bases from V and 2 bases from J, the junction contained 8 bases not matched to a gene. CDR3 length equals 17 residues. CDR3 in amino acids: CATSDLRETGHNTEAFF. CDR3 bases: TGTGCCACCAGTGATTTGAGGGAGACAGGGCACAACACTGAAGCTTTCTTT.

The chain joins TRBV20-1 to TRBJ1-2; D possibly corresponds to TRBD1 (5 bases). Trimming shortened V by 6 bases and J by 0 bases, and 14 bases separated the two germline ends. The germline V gene has CDR1 DFQATT and CDR2 SNEGSKA (reference sequence). The CDR3 contains 14 residues. CDR3 bases: TGCAGTGCGGAACAGGAGTCATCTAACTATGGCTACACCTTC. Encoded protein: CSAEQESSNYGYTF.

This clonotype turned up a few times. The V call is TRBV10-3, the J call TRBJ2-1; D possibly uses TRBD1 or TRBD2 (5 bases each). V lost 8 bases and J 12 bases, leaving 14 bases between the germline ends. Germline lookup yields CDR1 ENHRY and CDR2 SYGVKD. The CDR3 contains 11 residues. CDR3 residues: CAILGGTGQFF. Here the CDR3 DNA reads TGTGCCATCCTTGGGGGTACTGGGCAGTTCTTC.

The chain employs TRBV7-2 and TRBJ2-1; no reliable D call. Germline assignment: CDR1 SGHTA and CDR2 FQGNSA. The CDR3 has 15 residues. The V and J ends lost 0 bases and 7 bases respectively, with 13 bases between them. The CDR3 spells CASSLAGPLGNEQFF. In DNA form, the CDR3 reads TGTGCCAGCAGCTTAGCCGGCCCTCTGGGGAATGAGCAGTTCTTC.

The chain has TRBV5-1 and TRBJ2-5; TRBD2 matches 7 bases. With 0 bases clipped from V and 0 bases from J, the junction kept 8 bases outside the gene matches. This CDR3 region has 17 residues. Germline lookup yields CDR1 SGHRS and CDR2 YFSETQ. The CDR3 coding sequence is TGCGCCAGCAGCTTGGTGGGGCTAGCGGCGTACCAAGAGACCCAGTACTTC. It specifies CASSLVGLAAYQETQYF.

This rearrangement joins TRBV6-5 to TRBJ2-1, with no clear D. The CDR3 runs 11 residues. The V gene lost 6 bases and the J gene lost 5 bases, with 5 bases spanning the gap. Germline CDR1 and CDR2: MNHEY and SVGAGI. CDR3 region: CASRDNNEQFF. The CDR3 DNA reads as TGTGCCAGCAGGGATAACAATGAGCAGTTCTTC.

This clonotype appeared a few times. The V and J genes are TRBV24-1 and TRBJ1-2, with a weak D call TRBD1 (6 bases). CDR1 and CDR2 from the germline V gene are KGHDR and SFDVKD. Trimming took off 2 bases at V and 7 bases at J, with 10 bases between the two ends. The CDR3 is 13 residues long. CDR3 sequence: CATSDWQGSGYTF. The CDR3 DNA is TGTGCCACCAGTGATTGGCAGGGGTCTGGCTACACCTTC.

This clonotype was counted between two and nine times. The V gene is TRBV5-6, the J gene TRBJ2-1; 7 bases map to TRBD1. Germline-derived CDR1 and CDR2 are SGHDT and YYEEEE. Trimming cost V 1 base and J 3 bases; bases outside gene matches: 7. This CDR3 spans 16 amino acids. Written as DNA, the CDR3 is TGTGCCAGCAGCTTGAAGGGACAGCAATTCTACAATGAGCAGTTCTTC. Translated, it gives CASSLKGQQFYNEQFF. Full variable domain (rest looked up from reference TRBV5-6 and TRBJ2-1): DAGVTQSPTHLIKTRGQQVTLRCSPKSGHDTVSWYQQALGQGPQFIFQYYEEEERQRGNFPDRFSGHQFPNYSSELNVNALLLGDSALYLCASSLKGQQFYNEQFFGPGTRLTVL.

The V gene is TRBV27, the J gene TRBJ2-3, with 10 bases matching TRBD1. The CDR3 contains 15 residues. CDR1 is MNHEY, CDR2 SMNVEV, per germline (reference sequence). V was pared by 5 bases and J by 4 bases, with 6 bases of the junction left unmatched. In nucleotides, the CDR3 is TGTGCCAGCAGTGTGGGGACAGGGGAGGCAGATACGCAGTATTTT. Translation gives CASSVGTGEADTQYF.

This clonotype was recorded once. V gene TRBV20-1 combines with J gene TRBJ1-4, with a weak D call TRBD1 (5 bases). This CDR3 comprises 17 residues. CDR1 DFQATT and CDR2 SNEGSKA come from the germline V gene (reference sequence). The germline V and J ends were trimmed by 0 bases and 6 bases, with 20 bases remaining between them. The CDR3 bases are TGCAGTGCTAGAGATCGGCGGTTAGCTTGGGGGGATGAAAAACTGTTTTTT. This sequence encodes CSARDRRLAWGDEKLFF.

The chain couples TRBV12-3 or TRBV12-4 to TRBJ1-5; 8 bases agree with TRBD1. The V gene end was trimmed by 5 bases and the J gene end by 2 bases; junction bases not matched to a gene: 5. CDR3 length equals 15 residues. The chain's CDR3 is CASSPDRGRNQPQHF. DNA of the CDR3: TGTGCCAGCAGTCCTGACAGGGGACGCAATCAGCCCCAGCATTTT.

The genes are TRBV20-1 and TRBJ1-1; D is perhaps TRBD1 (6 bases). Between the trimmed V and J ends, which lost 0 bases and 6 bases, there was a span of 14 bases. From germline, CDR1 is DFQATT and CDR2 SNEGSKA (reference sequence). The CDR3 has 14 amino acids. The chain's CDR3 is CSAREVAGGSEAFF. CDR3 nucleotide sequence: TGCAGTGCTAGAGAGGTTGCCGGGGGCTCTGAAGCTTTCTTT.

V is TRBV5-6 and J is TRBJ2-2; the D gene could be TRBD1 or TRBD2 (5 bases each). Germline V gene lookup returns CDR1 SGHDT and CDR2 YYEEEE. Trimming took 3 bases from V and 1 from J, leaving 10 bases between them. This CDR3 is built from 15 residues. CDR3 nucleotides: TGTGCCAGCAGCTCCGGGACGCTGAACACCGGGGAGCTGTTTTTT. Protein product: CASSSGTLNTGELFF.

In this sample, this clonotype turned up many times. The V call is TRBV12-3 or TRBV12-4, the J call TRBJ1-1; D uncertain. This CDR3 has 13 amino acids. With 3 bases removed from V and 1 base from J, the gap between germline ends came to 6 bases. CDR3 residues: CASSFGGNTEAFF. CDR3 sequence (DNA): TGTGCCAGCAGTTTTGGCGGGAACACTGAAGCTTTCTTT.

This clonotype was seen at least ten times. This chain links TRBV6-2 or TRBV6-3 with TRBJ1-2, with D unclear. Deletions cut 2 bases from V and 2 bases from J, with 3 bases between. Germline CDR1 reads MNHEY; CDR2 reads SVGEGT. This CDR3 region has 12 residues. CDR3 nucleotide sequence: TGTGCCAGCAGTTACAGCAACTATGGCTACACCTTC. Translating gives CASSYSNYGYTF.

This clonotype was seen more than once but under ten times. This chain connects TRBV28 to TRBJ2-3; D possibly uses TRBD1 or TRBD2 (6 bases each). Per germline, CDR1 MDHEN and CDR2 SYDVKM. The CDR3 is 15 residues long. Trimming pared 6 bases from V and 4 bases from J, leaving 17 bases between. The CDR3 DNA is TGTGCCAGCAGCGACAGAGACGGGGGCTCAGATACGCAGTATTTT. Its translation: CASSDRDGGSDTQYF.

In this sample, this clonotype turned up a few times. V is TRBV25-1 and J is TRBJ1-6; TRBD1 might be the D (5 bases). The CDR3 runs 14 residues. Germline V CDR1 and CDR2: MGHDK, SYGVNS. Deletions cut 3 bases from V and 4 bases from J, with 7 bases between. DNA of the CDR3: TGTGCCAGCAGTGAGGGGGGTTATAATTCACCCCTCCACTTT. It encodes CASSEGGYNSPLHF.

This clonotype turned up a few times. The chain couples TRBV24-1 to TRBJ1-4; 7 bases line up with TRBD1. The CDR3 sequence is 13 residues long. The trim removed 6 bases at V and 8 bases at J, leaving 5 bases unmatched. Looked up from germline, CDR1 is KGHDR and CDR2 is SFDVKD. DNA of the CDR3: TGTGCCACCAGTTCAGGGGGGATGGAAAAACTGTTTTTT. This gives the protein CATSSGGMEKLFF.

In its sample, this clonotype was seen a few times. The chain employs TRBV12-3 or TRBV12-4 and TRBJ1-4, with a possible D match to TRBD1 (6 bases). Trimming pared 2 bases from V and 7 bases from J, leaving 11 bases between. This CDR3 contains 14 residues. DNA of the CDR3: TGTGCCAGCAGTTTAAACAGGGAGGGTGAAAAACTGTTTTTT. It yields the protein CASSLNREGEKLFF.

This clonotype has only a few counts. The chain has TRBV24-1 and TRBJ1-5; maybe TRBD1 (6 bases). The CDR3 is 15 residues long. Trimming removed 3 bases from V and 5 bases from J, with 13 bases in between. Germline assignment: CDR1 KGHDR and CDR2 SFDVKD. CDR3 amino acids: CATSDPGAGDQPQHF. The CDR3 DNA follows: TGTGCCACCAGTGATCCAGGGGCTGGAGATCAGCCCCAGCATTTT.

This chain joins TRBV5-1 and TRBJ1-5; weak D call: TRBD1 (6 bases). CDR3 size: 13 residues. Germline assignment: CDR1 SGHRS and CDR2 YFSETQ. The V end was cut by 4 bases, the J end by 6 bases, with 11 bases between. Here the CDR3 DNA reads TGCGCCAGCAGCGTACAGGGCGGTCAGCCCCAGCATTTT. Its protein product is CASSVQGGQPQHF.

A word on this clonotype: The junction does not match germline at one end; this may be a read error. V usage is TRBV7-7 and J usage is TRBJ2-5; TRBD2 is a possible D gene (5 bases). The CDR3 runs to 13 residues. Per germline, CDR1 SSHAT and CDR2 FNYEAQ (reference sequence). In DNA, the CDR3 is TGTGCTAGCAGCTCCCCCGGGGAAGAGACCCAGTACTTC. This gives the protein CASSSPGEETQYF.

The gene calls are TRBV6-6 and TRBJ1-5; 7 bases map to TRBD1. Losses at the gene ends were 5 bases for V and 5 bases for J; bases not matched to a gene: 6. Germline assignment: CDR1 MNHNY and CDR2 SVGAGI (reference sequence). The CDR3 has 14 residues. CDR3 sequence (DNA): TGTGCCAGCAGTCATAACAGGGGCGATCAGCCCCAGCATTTT. Its protein is CASSHNRGDQPQHF.

The gene calls are TRBV28 and TRBJ2-2; TRBD1 might be the D (5 bases). The CDR3 has 15 residues. Germline V gene sequence: CDR1 MDHEN, CDR2 SYDVKM. Trimming stripped 6 bases from V and 2 bases from J, with 13 bases between. CDR3 in amino acids: CASSDPTENTGELFF. The CDR3 nucleotides read TGTGCCAGCAGCGACCCGACAGAAAACACCGGGGAGCTGTTTTTT.

V is TRBV5-1 and J is TRBJ1-6, with TRBD1 matching 11 bases. CDR1 SGHRS and CDR2 YFSETQ come from the germline V gene. CDR3 length: 16 residues. J lost 10 bases, V lost 0 bases, and 6 bases had no gene match. The CDR3 DNA follows: TGCGCCAGCAGCTTGGGGACAGGGGGCGTGGAATCACCCCTCCACTTT. It encodes CASSLGTGGVESPLHF.

This rearrangement joins TRBV20-1 to TRBJ1-5; unclear D gene. The CDR3 is 15 residues long. Germline CDR1 is DFQATT and CDR2 is SNEGSKA (reference sequence). V lost 1 base and J 0 bases, leaving 10 bases between the germline ends. CDR3 sequence reads: CSARVAEHSNQPQHF. The CDR3, as DNA: TGCAGTGCTAGAGTGGCAGAACATAGCAATCAGCCCCAGCATTTT.